These T cell receptor beta chains were read from a single sample in a study of blood T cell repertoires in COVID-19. This table comes from immunoSEQ multiplex PCR, and its TCRdb copy is limited to in-frame clones, with some not included. The sample consists of approximately 180,000 clones, 80% to 90% of them appearing once. Sequencing was performed on peripheral blood. Receptors were obtained from a man in his 60s with acute or convalescent COVID-19. The CDR3 runs from the conserved cysteine through the conserved F or W. The order of the fields is J gene, D gene, V gene, clone size, CDR3 protein, CDR3 DNA. A D gene is named only where the DNA matches it firmly. Part of the rows lack a size; the others show once, few, many or a class for expanded clones.

TRBJ1-5	-	TRBV5-1	once	CASSLVAGSNQPQHF	TGCGCCAGCAGCTTGGTCGCGGGGAGCAATCAGCCCCAGCATTTT
TRBJ1-5	-	TRBV19	-	CASSNQVYSNQPQHF	TGTGCCAGTAGTAATCAGGTATATAGCAATCAGCCCCAGCATTTT
TRBJ1-5	-	TRBV6-4	-	CASSQTGGAGQPQHF	TGTGCCAGCAGTCAAACCGGGGGGGCTGGACAGCCCCAGCATTTT
TRBJ2-1	TRBD2	TRBV7-9	-	CASSPQTAGTSGILPEQFF	TGTGCCAGCAGCCCGCAGACCGCCGGGACTAGCGGGATTCTGCCTGAGCAGTTCTTC
TRBJ2-1	TRBD1	TRBV2	-	CASRTGRNNEQFF	TGTGCCAGCCGGACAGGGCGTAACAATGAGCAGTTCTTC
TRBJ1-1	TRBD1	TRBV2	-	CASSWDRGAFF	TGTGCCAGCAGCTGGGACAGAGGGGCTTTCTTT
TRBJ2-7	-	TRBV18	-	CASSPPASGSYEQYF	TGTGCCAGCTCACCACCGGCCAGCGGATCCTACGAGCAGTACTTC
TRBJ1-2	TRBD1	TRBV7-9	-	CASSTTGGKGPNYGYTF	TGTGCCAGCAGCACTACAGGGGGGAAAGGGCCTAACTATGGCTACACCTTC
TRBJ2-7	TRBD2	TRBV27	once	CASRDGTSGWSYEQYF	TGTGCCAGCAGGGACGGGACTAGCGGGTGGTCCTACGAGCAGTACTTC
TRBJ2-1	-	TRBV6-1	-	CASSGKTGVSYNEQFF	TGTGCCAGCAGTGGAAAGACAGGAGTCTCCTACAATGAGCAGTTCTTC
TRBJ2-7	TRBD1	TRBV28	once	CASSKLPPGRGPPYEQYF	TGTGCCAGCAGTAAACTACCTCCGGGCAGGGGGCCCCCCTACGAGCAGTACTTC
TRBJ2-3	-	TRBV2	few	CASRGSGAGEINTQYF	TGTGCCAGCAGGGGGTCAGGGGCGGGAGAAATAAATACGCAGTATTTT
TRBJ2-1	TRBD2	TRBV7-2	-	CASSLLLAGYAGEQFF	TGTGCCAGCAGCTTACTCCTAGCGGGATATGCAGGGGAGCAGTTCTTC
TRBJ2-7	TRBD2	TRBV28	-	CASKTSGSSYEQYF	TGTGCCAGCAAAACTAGCGGGAGCTCCTACGAGCAGTACTTC
TRBJ2-1	TRBD2	TRBV5-8	-	CASTQGTSGRIHEQFF	TGTGCCAGCACCCAGGGGACTAGCGGGAGAATCCATGAGCAGTTCTTC
TRBJ1-5	TRBD1	TRBV19	-	CATSGQYNQPQHF	TGTGCCACCTCGGGACAGTACAATCAGCCCCAGCATTTT